The 28 T cell receptor beta chains listed next were all sequenced from one sample in a study of a mutant IDH1 vaccine in newly diagnosed glioma (dated by TCRdb to about 2021). Receptor libraries were prepared by the immunoSEQ multiplex PCR assay. TCRdb carries this immuneACCESS record with in-frame sequences only. Its versions omit some clonotypes, under half of them owing to an unresolved V gene in the studies checked, with the rest unexplained. The sample includes roughly 70,000 clones, with about 88% observed a single time. About 8.2% of the sample is taken by the ten largest. The label giving this sample's time point can be read as: week 11, during vaccination. Each vaccine dose was 300 ug of a 20-mer mutant IDH1 peptide in Montanide, given subcutaneously with topical imiquimod. Which antigens these TCRs recognize remains unknown. This specimen consisted of PBMCs, obtained from a glioma patient whose treatment included an IDH1 peptide vaccine. The source of these receptors is a woman aged 50 to 60 with glioma.

This chain uses TRBV19 with TRBJ2-2; 15 positions match TRBD2. Germline V CDR1 and CDR2: LNHDA, SQIVND (reference sequence). Trimming took 6 bases from V and 7 from J; bases not matched to a gene: 12. This CDR3 region has 18 residues. The CDR3 reads CASRAGLAGGQGGGELFF. DNA of the CDR3: TGTGCCAGTAGGGCCGGACTAGCGGGGGGGCAGGGAGGCGGGGAGCTGTTTTTT.

The chain carries TRBV10-3 and TRBJ2-7, with D perhaps matching TRBD2 (5 bases). CDR3 length: 12 residues. Germline values: CDR1 ENHRY, CDR2 SYGVKD. Trimming took off 1 base at V and 7 bases at J, with 8 bases between the two ends. The CDR3 DNA reads TGTGCCATCAGTGAGTTACGGGGTGAGCAGTACTTC. Translated: CAISELRGEQYF.

Of note for this clone: A read error may produce the germline difference seen at one junction end. The chain has TRBV7-7 and TRBJ2-2; D is perhaps TRBD1 (6 bases). The CDR3 sequence is 15 residues long. Germline values: CDR1 SSHAT, CDR2 FNYEAQ (reference sequence). The CDR3 nucleotides read TGTGCTAGCAGCTTAGGGACAACCAACACCGGGGAGCTGTTTTTT. This translates into CASSLGTTNTGELFF. The whole variable domain, filled in from reference TRBV7-7 and TRBJ2-2, reads GAGVSQSPRYKVTKRGQDVTLRCDPISSHATLYWYQQALGQGPEFLTYFNYEAQPDKSGLPSDRFSAERPEGSISTLTIQRTEQRDSAMYRCASSLGTTNTGELFFGEGSRLTVL.

This rearrangement joins TRBV5-1 to TRBJ2-5; TRBD1 aligns across 9 bases. This CDR3 has 14 residues. Trimming at V came to 3 bases and at J to 1 base, leaving 1 base not matched to a gene. Germline-derived CDR1 and CDR2 are SGHRS and YFSETQ. The CDR3 loop is CASSWGQGQETQYF. The CDR3 DNA reads as TGCGCCAGCAGCTGGGGACAGGGCCAAGAGACCCAGTACTTC.

CDR3 nucleotides: TGTGCCAGTAGTATCCCAGAGATCTATGGCTACACCTTC. Its protein product is CASSIPEIYGYTF. The chain links TRBV19 to TRBJ1-2; D uncertain. V was clipped by 3 bases and J by 4 bases, with 9 bases between them. Germline loops: CDR1 LNHDA, CDR2 SQIVND (reference sequence). The CDR3 consists of 13 residues.

The chain recombines TRBV7-9 with TRBJ2-2, with D uncertain. Deletions cut 10 bases from V and 0 bases from J, with 15 bases between. The germline V gene has CDR1 SEHNR and CDR2 FQNEAQ (reference sequence). The CDR3 is made up of 15 amino acids. The CDR3 is CAIPRIGTNTGELFF. The CDR3 nucleotides read TGTGCCATCCCGCGGATAGGTACGAACACCGGGGAGCTGTTTTTT.

V is TRBV4-2 and J is TRBJ2-5, with 9 bases that match TRBD2. V lost 4 bases, J lost 0 bases, and 9 bases stayed unmatched. The CDR3 covers 17 residues. The germline V gene has CDR1 LGHNA and CDR2 YNFKEQ. The CDR3 coding sequence is TGTGCCAGCAGCCCCTTCAGCGGGGGGCCTAACCAAGAGACCCAGTACTTC. Its protein is CASSPFSGGPNQETQYF.

This chain connects TRBV5-1 to TRBJ1-4; the D is unclear. Germline V CDR1 and CDR2: SGHRS, YFSETQ. The CDR3 runs to 17 residues. Trimming left V 0 bases short and J 6 bases short, with 18 bases between. The CDR3 loop reads CASSLGPIGSLDEKLFF. The CDR3 bases are TGCGCCAGCAGCTTGGGGCCCATCGGGAGTCTGGATGAAAAACTGTTTTTT.

V gene TRBV6-5 combines with J gene TRBJ1-1; 7 positions agree with TRBD1. From germline, CDR1 is MNHEY and CDR2 SVGAGI. Unmatched junction bases numbered 8, after V lost 7 bases and J lost 6 bases. The CDR3 runs to 13 residues. As DNA, the CDR3 is TGTGCCAGCAACGAACAGGGGTACGCTGAAGCTTTCTTT. Translation: CASNEQGYAEAFF.

The rearrangement joins TRBV5-6 to TRBJ2-7; 8 bases agree with TRBD2. CDR3 length: 16 residues. Germline V gene lookup returns CDR1 SGHDT and CDR2 YYEEEE. Trimming took 3 bases from V and 0 from J; bases not matched to a gene: 8. CDR3 sequence reads: CASSYWVAGGSYEQYF. Here the CDR3 DNA reads TGTGCCAGCAGCTACTGGGTGGCGGGGGGCTCCTACGAGCAGTACTTC.

V and J are TRBV10-3 and TRBJ1-2; 9 nucleotides agree with TRBD1. This CDR3 contains 14 residues. Per the germline V gene, CDR1 is ENHRY and CDR2 is SYGVKD. After removal of 2 bases from V and 8 bases from J, the junction contained 6 bases not matched to a gene. CDR3: CAISEEGDRVGYTF. The CDR3 DNA reads TGTGCCATCAGTGAGGAAGGGGACAGGGTAGGCTACACCTTC.

The chain has TRBV29-1 and TRBJ1-2; TRBD1 matches 7 bases. CDR1 and CDR2 (germline): SQVTM, ANQGSEA. The CDR3 extends over 15 amino acids. V was clipped by 6 bases and J by 8 bases; unmatched bases: 18. CDR3 in amino acids: CSVKAGTDRVAGYTF. The CDR3 bases are TGCAGCGTCAAGGCGGGAACTGACAGGGTGGCAGGCTACACCTTC.

The genes are TRBV11-2 and TRBJ1-1; unclear D gene. Trimming cost V 1 base and J 4 bases, with 10 bases left between them. Germline V gene data show CDR1 as SGHAT and CDR2 as FQNNGV. The CDR3 covers 14 residues. In DNA, the CDR3 is TGTGCCAGCAGCTTAGGTCAATGGGGCACTGAAGCTTTCTTT. Protein product: CASSLGQWGTEAFF.

Only a few counts were recorded for this clone. Because the CDR3's place on the DNA is in doubt, the DNA is left out and the CDR3 is given as listed by TCRdb. The chain uses TRBV5-6 and TRBJ1-2. Germline V gives CDR1 SGHDT, CDR2 YYEEEE. The CDR3 length is 14 residues, termini included. CDR3 region: CASSLALGMGGYTF.

In DNA form, the CDR3 reads TGTGCCAGCAGCGTTAAGGCAGGAGGGAGCAATTCACCCCTCCACTTT. This encodes CASSVKAGGSNSPLHF. The J gene is TRBJ1-6, the V gene TRBV9; D not certain. V lost 2 bases and J 7 bases, leaving 16 bases between the germline ends. Germline CDR1 SGDLS, CDR2 YYNGEE. CDR3 length: 16 amino acids.

The table lists this clone with a count of one. This chain links TRBV7-9 with TRBJ1-1; D remains ambiguous. The CDR3 extends over 13 amino acids. Germline V lookup: CDR1 SEHNR, CDR2 FQNEAQ (reference sequence). V was shortened by 6 bases and J by 4 bases, with 12 bases between the two germline ends. CDR3 sequence (DNA): TGTGCCAGCAGTTCACTGCGGGGCACTGAAGCTTTCTTT. Encoded protein: CASSSLRGTEAFF.

J is TRBJ1-1 and V is TRBV7-3; TRBD1 aligns across 9 bases. J gave up 5 bases and V 6 bases, and 10 bases lay outside the gene matches. Germline CDR1 SGHTA, CDR2 FQGTGA. The CDR3 totals 15 residues. The CDR3 loop is CASRTGTGSGTEAFF. The CDR3 coding sequence is TGTGCCAGCAGGACCGGGACAGGGTCGGGGACTGAAGCTTTCTTT.

This clone has more than one count but fewer than ten. The chain recombines TRBV2 with TRBJ1-6; D not certain. From germline, CDR1 is SNHLY and CDR2 FYNNEI. The V end was cut by 4 bases, the J end by 9 bases, with 7 bases between. The CDR3 loop spans 12 amino acids. CDR3 coding DNA: TGTGCCAGCAGTGTATCTTCTTCACCCCTCCACTTT. It translates to CASSVSSSPLHF.

Only a few counts were recorded for this clone. This chain links TRBV10-3 with TRBJ1-1; tentative D call: TRBD1 (5 bases). Germline V CDR1 and CDR2: ENHRY, SYGVKD. The CDR3 totals 13 residues. V was shortened by 9 bases and J by 5 bases, with 16 bases between the two germline ends. CDR3: CAINQGKGTEAFF. The CDR3 DNA reads as TGTGCCATTAATCAGGGAAAGGGGACTGAAGCTTTCTTT.

The CDR3 coding sequence is TGTGCCAGCAGTTTCCAGGGGTCCTTGGGGGGTGGAAACACCATATATTTT. This codes for CASSFQGSLGGGNTIYF. The V and J genes are TRBV28 and TRBJ1-3, with D possibly matching TRBD1 (6 bases). The length of the CDR3 is 17 residues. Germline V gives CDR1 MDHEN, CDR2 SYDVKM. V was clipped by 3 bases and J by 3 bases, with 18 bases between them.

The genes are TRBV11-1 and TRBJ1-3; D remains ambiguous. The germline gives CDR1 SGHAT, CDR2 FQDESV (reference sequence). V lost 3 bases, J lost 2 bases, and 11 bases lay in between. This CDR3 spans 15 amino acids. The DNA for the CDR3 is TGTGCCAGCAGCTTTCGGGAAGGGCCTGGAAACACCATATATTTT. Its protein is CASSFREGPGNTIYF.

V gene TRBV27 combines with J gene TRBJ1-5, with 10 positions matching TRBD1. V gave up 4 bases and J gave up 5 bases; unmatched junction bases: 2. CDR1 and CDR2 from the germline V gene are MNHEY and SMNVEV (reference sequence). The CDR3 consists of 14 residues. The CDR3 loop is CASSSTGGYQPQHF. The DNA for the CDR3 is TGTGCCAGCAGTTCGACAGGGGGCTATCAGCCCCAGCATTTT.

The chain employs TRBV15 and TRBJ2-1; TRBD2 aligns across 9 bases. With 3 bases clipped from V and 4 bases from J, the junction kept 7 bases outside the gene matches. The CDR3 runs to 16 residues. The germline gives CDR1 LNHNV, CDR2 YYDKDF (reference sequence). CDR3 DNA: TGTGCCACCAGCAGTCTTGGACTAGCGCGATACAATGAGCAGTTCTTC. Translated, it gives CATSSLGLARYNEQFF.

The chain combines TRBV6-5 with TRBJ2-7; D is undetermined. The germline V gene encodes CDR1 MNHEY and CDR2 SVGAGI. Between the trimmed V and J ends, which lost 7 bases and 1 base, there was a span of 11 bases. The CDR3 is made up of 13 amino acids. CDR3 loop: CASTKRSSYEQYF. The CDR3 DNA follows: TGTGCCAGCACCAAAAGGAGTTCCTACGAGCAGTACTTC.

The chain carries TRBV28 and TRBJ2-2; D gene ambiguous. Trimming removed 7 bases at V and 7 bases at J, with 7 bases between. The CDR3 contains 11 residues. Germline assignment: CDR1 MDHEN and CDR2 SYDVKM. CDR3 sequence reads: CASKEYGELFF. The CDR3 DNA reads as TGTGCCAGCAAGGAGTACGGGGAGCTGTTTTTT.

V usage is TRBV2 and J usage is TRBJ1-2; 8 positions match TRBD1. The trim removed 4 bases at V and 4 bases at J, leaving 8 bases unmatched. The CDR3 covers 15 residues. Germline CDR1 is SNHLY and CDR2 is FYNNEI. The CDR3, as DNA: TGTGCCAGCAGTGTTTCCCCCACAGGGGGCTATGGCTACACCTTC. It specifies CASSVSPTGGYGYTF.

The chain joins TRBV9 to TRBJ1-1; D gene unclear. Trimming removed 0 bases from V and 3 bases from J, with 9 bases in between. Germline V CDR1 and CDR2: SGDLS, YYNGEE. This CDR3 region has 14 residues. CDR3 nucleotides: TGTGCCAGCAGCGTAGACGGGCGGGACACTGAAGCTTTCTTT. Translating gives CASSVDGRDTEAFF. Full variable domain (remainder filled in from reference TRBV9 and TRBJ1-1): DSGVTQTPKHLITATGQRVTLRCSPRSGDLSVYWYQQSLDQGLQFLIQYYNGEERAKGNILERFSAQQFPDLHSELNLSSLELGDSALYFCASSVDGRDTEAFFGQGTRLTVV.

This clone showed up just once. This chain joins TRBV9 and TRBJ1-3; TRBD1 is a possible D gene (5 bases). The CDR3 extends over 16 amino acids. V was trimmed by 4 bases and J by 1 base, leaving 15 bases between them. Germline CDR1 reads SGDLS; CDR2 reads YYNGEE. CDR3 DNA sequence: TGTGCCAGCAGCCCCCGGGGCAGGGTGTCTGGAAACACCATATATTTT. Its protein is CASSPRGRVSGNTIYF.